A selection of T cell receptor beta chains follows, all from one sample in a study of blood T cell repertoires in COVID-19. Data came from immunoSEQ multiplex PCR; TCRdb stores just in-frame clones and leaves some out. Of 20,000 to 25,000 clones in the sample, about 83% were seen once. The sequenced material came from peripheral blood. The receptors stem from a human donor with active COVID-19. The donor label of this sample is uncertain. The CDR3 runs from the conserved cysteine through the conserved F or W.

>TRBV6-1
CASSESRSSQQFF
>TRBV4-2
CASSQGPVNEQFF
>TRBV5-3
CARSYLRWEWAADTQYF
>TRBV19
CASSPRDRGNSPLHF
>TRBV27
CASSSPGQSTEAFF
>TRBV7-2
CASSEGLAGVYEQFF
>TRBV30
CAWSKGVQETQYF
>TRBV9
CASSETGDYNEQFF
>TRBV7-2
CASSSQAGVNTGELFF
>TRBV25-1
CASSQGTEAFF
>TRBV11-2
CASIFPPGRFTEAFF
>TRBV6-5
CASSYGGRMGAAYTF
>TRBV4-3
CASSQELYSNQPQHF
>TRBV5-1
CASSLGLDHNEQFF
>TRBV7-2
CASRPRTGVLMNTEAFF
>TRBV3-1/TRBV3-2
CASSGSYEQFF
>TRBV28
CASRTGLNSPLHF
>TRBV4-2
CASSPSRAGVETQYF
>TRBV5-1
CASSLDRGLVNTEAFF
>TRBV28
CASSSGQGSTDTQYF
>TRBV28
CASSFLRRNRGSPQHF
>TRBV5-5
CASSSGYYNEQFF
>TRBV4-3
CASSQDSMQLWGAGELFF
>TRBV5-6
CASSSLTQNSSPLHF
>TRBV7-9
CASSLRGTDQETQYF
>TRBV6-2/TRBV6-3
CASSSQIPKRPAGELFF
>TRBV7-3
CASSSGLHDSYNEQFF
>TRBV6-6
CASSYWGGGTSGEQYF
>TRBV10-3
CAISAYTGVGTDTQYF
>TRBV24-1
CATITGEAFF
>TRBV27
CASSYKRLAYYEQYF
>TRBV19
CASKTLAGGPSGANVLTF
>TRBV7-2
CASSLQGFNQPQHF
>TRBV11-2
CASSYRLADSYNEQFF
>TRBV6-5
CASNGQRGFEQFF
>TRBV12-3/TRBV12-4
CASSWGQGITAFF
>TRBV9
CASSVATGGTGELFF
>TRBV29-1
CSVEKGQGYDEQYF
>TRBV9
CASSRRAATGTGTGELFF